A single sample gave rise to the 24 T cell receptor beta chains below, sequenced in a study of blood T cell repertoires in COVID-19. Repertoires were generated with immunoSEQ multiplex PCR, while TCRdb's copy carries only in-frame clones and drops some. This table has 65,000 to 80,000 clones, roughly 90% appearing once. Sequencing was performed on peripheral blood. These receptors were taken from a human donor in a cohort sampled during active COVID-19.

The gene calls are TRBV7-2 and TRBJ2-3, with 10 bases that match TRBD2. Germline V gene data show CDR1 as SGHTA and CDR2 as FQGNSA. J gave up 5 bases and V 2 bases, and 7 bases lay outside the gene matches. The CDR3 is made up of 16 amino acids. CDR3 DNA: TGTGCCAGCAGCTTAAACCTAGCGGGGGTAGGAGATACGCAGTATTTT. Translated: CASSLNLAGVGDTQYF.

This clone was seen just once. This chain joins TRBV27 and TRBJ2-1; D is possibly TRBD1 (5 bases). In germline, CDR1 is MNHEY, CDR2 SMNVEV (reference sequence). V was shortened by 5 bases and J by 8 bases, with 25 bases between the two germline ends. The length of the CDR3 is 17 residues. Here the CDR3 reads CASSPLPGQGVRHEQFF. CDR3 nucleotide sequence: TGTGCCAGCAGTCCCCTACCGGGCCAAGGGGTCCGCCATGAGCAGTTCTTC.

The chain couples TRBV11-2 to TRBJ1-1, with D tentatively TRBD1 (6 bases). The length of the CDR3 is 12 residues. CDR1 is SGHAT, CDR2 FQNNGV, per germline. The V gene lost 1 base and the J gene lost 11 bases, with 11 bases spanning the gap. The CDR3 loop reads CASSLGGLRAFF. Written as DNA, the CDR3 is TGTGCCAGCAGCTTAGGGGGGCTGAGGGCTTTCTTT. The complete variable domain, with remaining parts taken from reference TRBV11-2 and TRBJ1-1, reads EAGVAQSPRYKIIEKRQSVAFWCNPISGHATLYWYQQILGQGPKLLIQFQNNGVVDDSQLPKDRFSAERLKGVDSTLKIQPAKLEDSAVYLCASSLGGLRAFFGQGTRLTVV.

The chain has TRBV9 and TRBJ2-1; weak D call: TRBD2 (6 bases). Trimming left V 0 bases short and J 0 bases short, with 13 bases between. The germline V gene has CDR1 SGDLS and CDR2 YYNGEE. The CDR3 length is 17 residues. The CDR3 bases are TGTGCCAGCAGCGTAGATGGTAGCGGTGTCTCCTACAATGAGCAGTTCTTC. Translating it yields CASSVDGSGVSYNEQFF. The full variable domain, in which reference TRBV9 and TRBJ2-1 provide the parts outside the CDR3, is DSGVTQTPKHLITATGQRVTLRCSPRSGDLSVYWYQQSLDQGLQFLIQYYNGEERAKGNILERFSAQQFPDLHSELNLSSLELGDSALYFCASSVDGSGVSYNEQFFGPGTRLTVL.

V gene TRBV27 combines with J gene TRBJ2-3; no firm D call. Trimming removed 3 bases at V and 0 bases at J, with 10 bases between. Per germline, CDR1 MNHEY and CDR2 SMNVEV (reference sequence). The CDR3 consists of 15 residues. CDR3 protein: CASSFLADSTDTQYF. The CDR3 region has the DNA TGTGCCAGCAGTTTCCTCGCGGATAGCACAGATACGCAGTATTTT.

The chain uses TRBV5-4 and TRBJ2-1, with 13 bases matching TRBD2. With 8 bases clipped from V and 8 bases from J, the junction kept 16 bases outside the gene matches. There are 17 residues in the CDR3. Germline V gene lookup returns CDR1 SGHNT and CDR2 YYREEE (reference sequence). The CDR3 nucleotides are TGTGCCAGTACCCGGACCGGGACTAGCGGGATTATATATGAGCAGTTCTTC. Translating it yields CASTRTGTSGIIYEQFF.

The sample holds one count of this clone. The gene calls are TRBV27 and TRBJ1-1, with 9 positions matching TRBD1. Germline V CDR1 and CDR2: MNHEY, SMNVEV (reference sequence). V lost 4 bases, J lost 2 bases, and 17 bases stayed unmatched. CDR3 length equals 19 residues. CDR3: CASSSYPGGQGSPNTEAFF. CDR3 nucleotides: TGTGCCAGCAGTTCTTATCCCGGAGGACAGGGGTCCCCAAACACTGAAGCTTTCTTT.

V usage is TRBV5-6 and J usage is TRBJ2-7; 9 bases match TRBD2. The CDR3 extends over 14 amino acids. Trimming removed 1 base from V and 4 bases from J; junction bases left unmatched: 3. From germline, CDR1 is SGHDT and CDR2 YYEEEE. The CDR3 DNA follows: TGTGCCAGCAGCTTGCTTAGCGGGAGATACGAGCAGTACTTC. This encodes CASSLLSGRYEQYF.

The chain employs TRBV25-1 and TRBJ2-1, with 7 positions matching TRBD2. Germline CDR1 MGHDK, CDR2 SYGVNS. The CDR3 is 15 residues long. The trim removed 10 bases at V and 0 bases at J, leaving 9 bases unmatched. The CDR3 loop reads CATKTGGSSYNEQFF. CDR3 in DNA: TGTGCCACCAAGACCGGCGGGAGCTCCTACAATGAGCAGTTCTTC.

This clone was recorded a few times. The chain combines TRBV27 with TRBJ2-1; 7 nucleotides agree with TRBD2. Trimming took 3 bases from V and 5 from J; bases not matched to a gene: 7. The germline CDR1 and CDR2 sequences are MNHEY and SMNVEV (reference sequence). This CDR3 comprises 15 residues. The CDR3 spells CASSFGAGVDNEQFF. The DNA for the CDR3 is TGTGCCAGCAGTTTCGGGGCGGGAGTAGACAATGAGCAGTTCTTC.

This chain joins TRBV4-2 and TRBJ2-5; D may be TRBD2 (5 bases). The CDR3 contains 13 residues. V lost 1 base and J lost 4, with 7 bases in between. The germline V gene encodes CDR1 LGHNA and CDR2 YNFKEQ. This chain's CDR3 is CASSQASSETQYF. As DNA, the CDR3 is TGTGCCAGCAGCCAAGCTAGCTCAGAGACCCAGTACTTC.

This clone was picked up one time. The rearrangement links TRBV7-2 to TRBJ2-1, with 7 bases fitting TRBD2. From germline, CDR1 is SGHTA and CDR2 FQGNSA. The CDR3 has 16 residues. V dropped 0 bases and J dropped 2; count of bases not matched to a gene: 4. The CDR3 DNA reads TGTGCCAGCAGCTTAGCGGCTAGCGGTACCTACAATGAGCAGTTCTTC. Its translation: CASSLAASGTYNEQFF.

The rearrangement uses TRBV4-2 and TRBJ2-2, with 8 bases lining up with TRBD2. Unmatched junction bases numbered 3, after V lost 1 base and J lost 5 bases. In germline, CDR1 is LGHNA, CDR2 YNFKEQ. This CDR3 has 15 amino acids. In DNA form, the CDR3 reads TGTGCCAGCAGCCAAGCGGGAGGGCAGACCGGGGAGCTGTTTTTT. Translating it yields CASSQAGGQTGELFF.

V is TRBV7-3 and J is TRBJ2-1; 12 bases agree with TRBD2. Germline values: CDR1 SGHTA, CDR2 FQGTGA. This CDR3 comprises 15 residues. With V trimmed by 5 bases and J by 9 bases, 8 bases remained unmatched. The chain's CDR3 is CASSIGLAGRSEQFF. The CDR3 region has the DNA TGTGCCAGCAGCATAGGACTAGCGGGAAGGAGTGAGCAGTTCTTC.

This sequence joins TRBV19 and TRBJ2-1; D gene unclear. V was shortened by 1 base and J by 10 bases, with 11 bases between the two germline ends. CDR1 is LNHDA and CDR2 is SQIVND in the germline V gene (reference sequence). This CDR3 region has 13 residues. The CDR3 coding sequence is TGTGCCAGTAGTATAGGGGCTCCACCCGAGCAGTTCTTC. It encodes CASSIGAPPEQFF. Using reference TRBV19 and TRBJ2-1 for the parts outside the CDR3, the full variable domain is DGGITQSPKYLFRKEGQNVTLSCEQNLNHDAMYWYRQDPGQGLRLIYYSQIVNDFQKGDIAEGYSVSREKKESFPLTVTSAQKNPTAFYLCASSIGAPPEQFFGPGTRLTVL.

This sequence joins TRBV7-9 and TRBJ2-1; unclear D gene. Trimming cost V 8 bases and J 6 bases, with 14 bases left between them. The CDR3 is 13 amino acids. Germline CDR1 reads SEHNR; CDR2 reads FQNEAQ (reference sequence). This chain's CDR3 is CASENFLGNEQFF. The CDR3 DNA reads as TGTGCCAGCGAGAACTTCCTCGGCAATGAGCAGTTCTTC. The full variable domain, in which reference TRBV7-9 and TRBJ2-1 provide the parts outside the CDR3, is DTGVSQNPRHKITKRGQNVTFRCDPISEHNRLYWYRQTLGQGPEFLTYFQNEAQLEKSRLLSDRFSAERPKGSFSTLEIQRTEQGDSAMYLCASENFLGNEQFFGPGTRLTVL.

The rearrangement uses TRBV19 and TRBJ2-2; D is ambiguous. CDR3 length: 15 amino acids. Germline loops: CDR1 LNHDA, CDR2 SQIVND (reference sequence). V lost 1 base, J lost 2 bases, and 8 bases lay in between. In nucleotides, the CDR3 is TGTGCCAGTAGTATAGCCAAAACTAACACCGGGGAGCTGTTTTTT. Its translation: CASSIAKTNTGELFF. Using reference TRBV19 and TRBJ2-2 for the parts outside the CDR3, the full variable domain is DGGITQSPKYLFRKEGQNVTLSCEQNLNHDAMYWYRQDPGQGLRLIYYSQIVNDFQKGDIAEGYSVSREKKESFPLTVTSAQKNPTAFYLCASSIAKTNTGELFFGEGSRLTVL.

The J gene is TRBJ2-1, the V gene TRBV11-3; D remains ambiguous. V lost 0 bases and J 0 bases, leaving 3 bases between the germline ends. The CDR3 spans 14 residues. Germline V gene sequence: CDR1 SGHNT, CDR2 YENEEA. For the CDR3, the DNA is TGTGCCAGCAGCTTAGACTCCTCCTACAATGAGCAGTTCTTC. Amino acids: CASSLDSSYNEQFF.

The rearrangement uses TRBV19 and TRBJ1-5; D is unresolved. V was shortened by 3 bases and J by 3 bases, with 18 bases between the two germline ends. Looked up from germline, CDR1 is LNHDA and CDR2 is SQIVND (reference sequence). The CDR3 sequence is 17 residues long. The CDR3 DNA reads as TGTGCCAGTAGTATCCCATCCAGGCCCACATTCAATCAGCCCCAGCATTTT. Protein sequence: CASSIPSRPTFNQPQHF.

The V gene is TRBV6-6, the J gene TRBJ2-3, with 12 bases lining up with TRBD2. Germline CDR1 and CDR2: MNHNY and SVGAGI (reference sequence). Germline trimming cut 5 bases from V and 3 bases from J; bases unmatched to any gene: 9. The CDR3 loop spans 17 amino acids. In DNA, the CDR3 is TGTGCCAGCAGTCGGAGACTAGCGGGAGATGCAACAGATACGCAGTATTTT. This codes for CASSRRLAGDATDTQYF.

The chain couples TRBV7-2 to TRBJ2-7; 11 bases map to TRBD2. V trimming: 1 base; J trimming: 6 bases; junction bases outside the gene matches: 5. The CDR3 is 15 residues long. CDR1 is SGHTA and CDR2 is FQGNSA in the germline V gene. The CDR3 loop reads CASSLEASGRSEQYF. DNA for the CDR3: TGTGCCAGCAGCTTAGAGGCTAGCGGGAGGTCCGAGCAGTACTTC.

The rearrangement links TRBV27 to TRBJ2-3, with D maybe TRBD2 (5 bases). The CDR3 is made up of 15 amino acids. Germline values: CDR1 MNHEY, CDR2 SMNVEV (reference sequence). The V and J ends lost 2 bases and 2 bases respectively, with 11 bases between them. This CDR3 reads CASSLGIASTDTQYF. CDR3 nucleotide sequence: TGTGCCAGCAGTTTAGGGATAGCGTCCACAGATACGCAGTATTTT.

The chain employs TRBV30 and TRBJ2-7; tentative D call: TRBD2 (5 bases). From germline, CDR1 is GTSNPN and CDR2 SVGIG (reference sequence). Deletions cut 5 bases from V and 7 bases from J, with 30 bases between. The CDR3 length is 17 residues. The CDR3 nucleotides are TGTGCCTGGGAAGTCTCCCCTAGCAGGCTGATTCCGGCAGAGCAGTACTTC. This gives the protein CAWEVSPSRLIPAEQYF.

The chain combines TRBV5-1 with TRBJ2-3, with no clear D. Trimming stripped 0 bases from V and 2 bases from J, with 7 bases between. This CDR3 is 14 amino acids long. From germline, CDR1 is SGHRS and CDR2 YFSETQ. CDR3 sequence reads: CASSLDEYTDTQYF. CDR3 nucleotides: TGCGCCAGCAGCTTGGATGAGTACACAGATACGCAGTATTTT.